This paragraph covers one T cell receptor (beta chain) sequence. Its matching antigen is unknown. The PCR contained 60 Vbeta and 13 Jbeta primers. Clones were read by immunoSEQ multiplex PCR, and TCRdb kept only the in-frame ones, dropping some. Here the sample spans a few hundred thousand clones, around 89% being singletons. This entry comes from a study of cytomegalovirus exposure and HLA in healthy donors. Turning to the study itself: Earlier sequencing of approximately 200 million T cells yielded roughly 120 million unique TCR beta sequences.

General observations from the study: Earlier analysis yielded a pattern in which most TCR beta V segments were productive about 87% or about 30% of the time. While the bulk of TCR sequences proved rare, some public TCRs turned up in many donors.

The sequenced sample consisted of PBMCs. This clonotype was obtained from a young woman in good health and CMV-seronegative.

The CDR3 DNA follows: TGCGCCAGCAGCTTGGGAGTGGGGCCTGTCCTCGAGCAGTACTTC. Residues: CASSLGVGPVLEQYF. The V and J genes are TRBV5-1 and TRBJ2-7; D possibly corresponds to TRBD1 (5 bases). V dropped 0 bases and J dropped 6 bases, with 16 bases sitting between them. The CDR3 has 15 amino acids. Germline V gene lookup returns CDR1 SGHRS and CDR2 YFSETQ.